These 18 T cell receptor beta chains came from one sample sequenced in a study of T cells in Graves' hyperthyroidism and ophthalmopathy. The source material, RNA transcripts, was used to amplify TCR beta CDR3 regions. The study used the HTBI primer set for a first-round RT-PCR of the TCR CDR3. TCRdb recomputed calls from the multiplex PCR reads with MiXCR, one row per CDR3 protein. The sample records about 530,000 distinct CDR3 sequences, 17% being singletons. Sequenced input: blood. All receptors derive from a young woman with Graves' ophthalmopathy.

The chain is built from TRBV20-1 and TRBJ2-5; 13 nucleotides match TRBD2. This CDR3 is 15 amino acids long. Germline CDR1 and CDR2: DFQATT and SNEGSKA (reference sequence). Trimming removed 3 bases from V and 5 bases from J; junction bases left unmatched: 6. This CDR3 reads CSASSTSGRMETQYF. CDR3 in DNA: TGCAGTGCTAGCTCGACTAGCGGGAGGATGGAGACCCAGTACTTC.

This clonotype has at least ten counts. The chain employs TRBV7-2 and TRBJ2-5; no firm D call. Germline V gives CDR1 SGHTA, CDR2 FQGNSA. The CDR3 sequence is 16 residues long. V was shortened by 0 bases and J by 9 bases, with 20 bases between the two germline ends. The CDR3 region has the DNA TGTGCCAGCAGCTTAGCTTGGGATGGAGTCTCCGGTGCCCAGTACTTC. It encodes CASSLAWDGVSGAQYF.

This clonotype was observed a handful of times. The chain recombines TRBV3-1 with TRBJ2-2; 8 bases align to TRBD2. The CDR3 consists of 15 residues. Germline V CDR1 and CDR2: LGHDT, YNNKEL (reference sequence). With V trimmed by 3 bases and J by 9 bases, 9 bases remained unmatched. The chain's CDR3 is CASSQDGTRGRELFF. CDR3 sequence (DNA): TGTGCCAGCAGCCAGGACGGGACTAGGGGCCGGGAGCTGTTTTTT.

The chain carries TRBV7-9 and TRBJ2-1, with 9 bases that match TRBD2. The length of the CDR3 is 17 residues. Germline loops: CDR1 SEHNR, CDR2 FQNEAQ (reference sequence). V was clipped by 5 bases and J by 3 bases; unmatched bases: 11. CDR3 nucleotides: TGTGCCAGCAGCCCTAATGGCGGGGGGGTTTTCTACAATGAGCAGTTCTTC. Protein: CASSPNGGGVFYNEQFF.

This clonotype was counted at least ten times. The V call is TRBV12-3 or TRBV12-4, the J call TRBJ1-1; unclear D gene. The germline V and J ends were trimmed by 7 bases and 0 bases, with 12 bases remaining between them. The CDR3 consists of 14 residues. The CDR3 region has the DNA TGTGCCAGCACCAAGGACGGATTGAACACTGAAGCTTTCTTT. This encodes CASTKDGLNTEAFF.

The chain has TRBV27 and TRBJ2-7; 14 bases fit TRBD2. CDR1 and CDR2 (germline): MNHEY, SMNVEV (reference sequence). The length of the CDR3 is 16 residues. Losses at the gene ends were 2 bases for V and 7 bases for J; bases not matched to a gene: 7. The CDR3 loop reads CASSLTGTSGSREQYF. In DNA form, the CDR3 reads TGTGCCAGCAGTTTAACCGGGACTAGCGGGAGTCGGGAGCAGTACTTC.

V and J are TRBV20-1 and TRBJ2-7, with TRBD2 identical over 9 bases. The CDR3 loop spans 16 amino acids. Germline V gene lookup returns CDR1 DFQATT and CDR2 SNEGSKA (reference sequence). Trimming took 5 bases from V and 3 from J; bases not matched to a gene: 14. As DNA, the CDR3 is TGCAGTGCTCTCGACCCGACCCTTAGCGGGGGCTACGAGCAGTACTTC. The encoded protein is CSALDPTLSGGYEQYF.

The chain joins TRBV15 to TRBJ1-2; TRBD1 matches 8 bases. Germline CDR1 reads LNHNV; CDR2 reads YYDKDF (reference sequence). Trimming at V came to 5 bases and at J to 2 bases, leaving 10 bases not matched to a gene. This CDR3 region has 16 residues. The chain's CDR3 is CATSGFFDRGNYGYTF. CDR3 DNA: TGTGCCACCAGCGGGTTTTTTGACAGGGGAAACTATGGCTACACCTTC.

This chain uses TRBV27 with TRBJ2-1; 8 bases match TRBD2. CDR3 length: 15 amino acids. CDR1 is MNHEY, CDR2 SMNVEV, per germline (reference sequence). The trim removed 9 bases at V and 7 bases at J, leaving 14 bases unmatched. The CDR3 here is CASYPRLAGTNEQFF. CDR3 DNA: TGTGCCAGTTACCCTAGGCTAGCGGGTACTAATGAGCAGTTCTTC.

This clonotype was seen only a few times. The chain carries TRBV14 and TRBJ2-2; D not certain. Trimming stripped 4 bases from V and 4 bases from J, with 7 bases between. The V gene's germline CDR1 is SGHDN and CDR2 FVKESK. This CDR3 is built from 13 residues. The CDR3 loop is CASSPTFTGELFF. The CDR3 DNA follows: TGTGCCAGCAGCCCCACGTTCACCGGGGAGCTGTTTTTT.

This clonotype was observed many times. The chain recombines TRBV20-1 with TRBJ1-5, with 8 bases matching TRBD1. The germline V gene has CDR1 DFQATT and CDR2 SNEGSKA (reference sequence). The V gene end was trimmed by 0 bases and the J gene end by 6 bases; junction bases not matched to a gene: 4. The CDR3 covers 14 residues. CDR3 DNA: TGCAGTGCTAGAGAGGACAGGGTTATTCAGCCCCAGCATTTT. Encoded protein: CSAREDRVIQPQHF.

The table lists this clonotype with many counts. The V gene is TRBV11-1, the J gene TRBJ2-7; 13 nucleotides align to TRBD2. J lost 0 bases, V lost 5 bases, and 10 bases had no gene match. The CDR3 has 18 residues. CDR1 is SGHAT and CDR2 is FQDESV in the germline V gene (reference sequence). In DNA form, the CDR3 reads TGTGCCAGCAGCGGGTCCGGACTAGCGGGAGACCGCTCCTACGAGCAGTACTTC. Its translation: CASSGSGLAGDRSYEQYF.

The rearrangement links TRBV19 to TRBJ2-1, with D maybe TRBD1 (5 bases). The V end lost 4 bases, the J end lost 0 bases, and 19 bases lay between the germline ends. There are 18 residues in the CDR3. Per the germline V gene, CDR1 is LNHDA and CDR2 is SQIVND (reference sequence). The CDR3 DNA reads TGTGCCAGTAGTACCCCGCCAAGGGGCGAGTACTCCTACAATGAGCAGTTCTTC. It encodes CASSTPPRGEYSYNEQFF.

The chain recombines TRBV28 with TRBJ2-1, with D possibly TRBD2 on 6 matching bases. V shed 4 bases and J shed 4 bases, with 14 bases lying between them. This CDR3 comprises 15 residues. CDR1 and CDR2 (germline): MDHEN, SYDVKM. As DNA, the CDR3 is TGTGCCAGCAGTTCAGGCGGGGTTAGGTACAATGAGCAGTTCTTC. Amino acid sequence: CASSSGGVRYNEQFF.

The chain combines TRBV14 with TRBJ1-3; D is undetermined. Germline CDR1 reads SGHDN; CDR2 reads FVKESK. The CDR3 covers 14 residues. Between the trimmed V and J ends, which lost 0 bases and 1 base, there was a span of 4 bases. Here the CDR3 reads CASSQDLSGNTIYF. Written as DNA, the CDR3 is TGTGCCAGCAGCCAAGATCTTTCTGGAAACACCATATATTTT.

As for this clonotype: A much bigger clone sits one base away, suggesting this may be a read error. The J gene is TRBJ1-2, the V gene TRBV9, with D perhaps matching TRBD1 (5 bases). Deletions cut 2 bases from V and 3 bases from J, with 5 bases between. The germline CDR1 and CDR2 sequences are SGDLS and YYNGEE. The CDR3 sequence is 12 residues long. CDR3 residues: CASSVGDYGYTF. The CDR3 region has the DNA TGTGCCAGCAGCGTGGGGGACTATGGCTACACCTTC.

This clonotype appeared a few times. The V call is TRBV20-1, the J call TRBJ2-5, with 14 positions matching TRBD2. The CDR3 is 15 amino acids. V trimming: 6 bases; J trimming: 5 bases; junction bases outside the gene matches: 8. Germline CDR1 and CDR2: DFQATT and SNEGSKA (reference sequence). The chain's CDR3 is CSAPGLAGGLETQYF. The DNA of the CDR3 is TGCAGTGCCCCCGGACTAGCGGGGGGCTTGGAGACCCAGTACTTC.

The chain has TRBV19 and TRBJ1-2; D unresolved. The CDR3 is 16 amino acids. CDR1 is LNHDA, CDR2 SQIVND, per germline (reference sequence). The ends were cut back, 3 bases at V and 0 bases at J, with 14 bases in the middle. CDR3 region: CASSIDSGRTNYGYTF. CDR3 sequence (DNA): TGTGCCAGTAGTATCGACTCCGGGCGTACTAACTATGGCTACACCTTC.